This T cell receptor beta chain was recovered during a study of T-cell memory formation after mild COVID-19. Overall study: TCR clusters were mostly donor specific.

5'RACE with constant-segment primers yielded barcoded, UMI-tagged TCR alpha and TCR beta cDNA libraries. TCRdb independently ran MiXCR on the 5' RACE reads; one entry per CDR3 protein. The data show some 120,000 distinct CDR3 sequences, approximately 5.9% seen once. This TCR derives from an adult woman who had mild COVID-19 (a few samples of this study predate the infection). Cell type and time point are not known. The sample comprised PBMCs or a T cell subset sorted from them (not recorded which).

The CDR3 nucleotides are TGCAGCGTTGAAAGGACTGGGAACTCCTACGAGCAGTACTTC. Amino acids: CSVERTGNSYEQYF. This chain links TRBV29-1 with TRBJ2-7; possibly TRBD2 for D (5 bases). Germline CDR1 reads SQVTM; CDR2 reads ANQGSEA. The ends were cut back, 2 bases at V and 0 bases at J, with 11 bases in the middle. The CDR3 consists of 14 residues.